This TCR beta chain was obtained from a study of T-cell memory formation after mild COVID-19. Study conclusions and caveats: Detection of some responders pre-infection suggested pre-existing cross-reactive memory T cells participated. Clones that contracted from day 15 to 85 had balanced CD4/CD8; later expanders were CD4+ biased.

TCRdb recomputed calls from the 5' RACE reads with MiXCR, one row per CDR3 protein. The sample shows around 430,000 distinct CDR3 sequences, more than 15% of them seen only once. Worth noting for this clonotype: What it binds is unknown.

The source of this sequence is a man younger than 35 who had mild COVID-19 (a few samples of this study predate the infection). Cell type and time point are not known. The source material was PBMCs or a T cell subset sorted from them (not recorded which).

CDR3 residues: CASSQLVGGSSTDTQYF. In nucleotides, the CDR3 is TGTGCCAGCAGCCAATTAGTCGGGGGATCTAGCACAGATACGCAGTATTTT. V and J are TRBV14 and TRBJ2-3; D possibly corresponds to TRBD2 (6 bases). Germline loops: CDR1 SGHDN, CDR2 FVKESK. Trimming took off 2 bases at V and 0 bases at J, with 15 bases between the two ends. The CDR3 is 17 amino acids.